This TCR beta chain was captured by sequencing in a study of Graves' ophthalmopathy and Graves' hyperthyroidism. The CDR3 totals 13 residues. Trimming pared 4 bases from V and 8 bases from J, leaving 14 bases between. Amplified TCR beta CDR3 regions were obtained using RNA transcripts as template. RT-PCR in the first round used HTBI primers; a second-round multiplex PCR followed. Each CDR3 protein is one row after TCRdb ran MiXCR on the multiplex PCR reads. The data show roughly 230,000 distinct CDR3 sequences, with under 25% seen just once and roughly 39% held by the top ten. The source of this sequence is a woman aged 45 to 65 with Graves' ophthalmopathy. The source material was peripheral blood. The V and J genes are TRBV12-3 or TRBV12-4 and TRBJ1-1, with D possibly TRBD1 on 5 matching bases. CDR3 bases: TGTGCCAGCAGTTCCCAGGGAGGCTGGGAAGCTTTCTTT. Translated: CASSSQGGWEAFF.